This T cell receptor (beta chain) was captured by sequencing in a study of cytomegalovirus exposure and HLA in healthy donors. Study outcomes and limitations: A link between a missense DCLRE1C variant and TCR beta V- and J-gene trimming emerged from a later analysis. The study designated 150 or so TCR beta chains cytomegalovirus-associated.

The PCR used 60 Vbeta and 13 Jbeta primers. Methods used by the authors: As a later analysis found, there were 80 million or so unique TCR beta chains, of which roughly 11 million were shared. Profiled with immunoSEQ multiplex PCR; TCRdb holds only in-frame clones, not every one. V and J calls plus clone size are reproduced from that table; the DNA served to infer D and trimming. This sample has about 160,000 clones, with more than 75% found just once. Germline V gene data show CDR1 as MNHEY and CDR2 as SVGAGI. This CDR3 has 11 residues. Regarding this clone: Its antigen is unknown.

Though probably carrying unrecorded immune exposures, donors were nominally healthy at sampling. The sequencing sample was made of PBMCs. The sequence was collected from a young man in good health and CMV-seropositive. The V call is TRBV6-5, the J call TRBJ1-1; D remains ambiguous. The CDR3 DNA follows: TGTGCAAGCCGGTTGGGCAATGAAGCTTTCTTT. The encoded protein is CASRLGNEAFF.